This entry features one T cell receptor beta chain sequence. At one end the junction does not follow the germline gene, possibly because of a read error. Original handling: The assay estimated nucleated cells by amplifying reference gene primers. Some clones are missing from TCRdb's copy, which holds only in-frame ones; the method was immunoSEQ multiplex PCR. That table gives V, J and clone size, and the DNA gave D and trimming. This sample yields about 170,000 clones, of which roughly four fifths are seen a single time; less than 9% belongs to the top ten. The germline CDR1 and CDR2 sequences are LGHNA and YNFKEQ. The CDR3 has 12 residues. The source of the sample is a study of blood T cell repertoires in COVID-19. On the study more broadly: COVID-19 samples from acute and convalescent phases originated in the United States, Italy and Spain. PBMCs, B-cell-depleted T cells, or T cells were the source of the cDNA or gDNA that made up the material.

Specimen: peripheral blood. This receptor was identified in a man aged 40-50 years who had recovered from COVID-19. The chain has TRBV4-2 and TRBJ2-7, with 7 bases matching TRBD1. CDR3 sequence: CASSQEARGRVF. As DNA, the CDR3 is TGTGCCAGCAGCCAAGAGGCGAGGGGGCGAGTTTTC.